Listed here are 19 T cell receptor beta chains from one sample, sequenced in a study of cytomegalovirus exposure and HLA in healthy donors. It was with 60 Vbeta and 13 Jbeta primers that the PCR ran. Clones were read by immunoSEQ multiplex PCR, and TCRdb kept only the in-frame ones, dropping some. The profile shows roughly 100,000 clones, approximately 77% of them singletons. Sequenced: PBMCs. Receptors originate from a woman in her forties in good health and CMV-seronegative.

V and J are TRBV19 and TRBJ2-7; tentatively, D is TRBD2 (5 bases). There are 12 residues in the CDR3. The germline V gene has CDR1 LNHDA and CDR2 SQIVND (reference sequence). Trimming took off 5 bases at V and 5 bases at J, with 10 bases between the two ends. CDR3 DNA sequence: TGTGCCAGTAGTTATGACTATGACGAGCAGTACTTC. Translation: CASSYDYDEQYF.

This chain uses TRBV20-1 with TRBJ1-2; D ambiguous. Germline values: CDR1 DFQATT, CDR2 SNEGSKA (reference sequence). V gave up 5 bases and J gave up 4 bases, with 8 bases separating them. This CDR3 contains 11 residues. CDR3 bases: TGCAGTGCTTTCGGAGGCTATGGCTACACCTTC. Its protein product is CSAFGGYGYTF.

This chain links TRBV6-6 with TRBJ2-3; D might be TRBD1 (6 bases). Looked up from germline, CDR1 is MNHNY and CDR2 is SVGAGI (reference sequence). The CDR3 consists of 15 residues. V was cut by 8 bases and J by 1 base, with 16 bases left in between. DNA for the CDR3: TGTGCCAGCGGAACGACAGGACTCGGCACAGATACGCAGTATTTT. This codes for CASGTTGLGTDTQYF.

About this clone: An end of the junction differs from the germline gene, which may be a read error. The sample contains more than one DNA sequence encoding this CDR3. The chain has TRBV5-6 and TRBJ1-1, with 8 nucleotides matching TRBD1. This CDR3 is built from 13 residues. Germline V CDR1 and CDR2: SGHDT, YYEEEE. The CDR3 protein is CASSWDRNTEAFF. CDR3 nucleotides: TGTGCCAGCAGCTGGGACAGGAACACTGAAGCTTTTTTT.

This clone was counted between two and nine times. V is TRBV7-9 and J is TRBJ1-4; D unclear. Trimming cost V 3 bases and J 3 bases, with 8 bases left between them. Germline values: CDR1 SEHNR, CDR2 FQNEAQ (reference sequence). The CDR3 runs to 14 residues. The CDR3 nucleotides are TGTGCCAGCAGCTTGGCCGGGTCTAATGAAAAACTGTTTTTT. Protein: CASSLAGSNEKLFF.

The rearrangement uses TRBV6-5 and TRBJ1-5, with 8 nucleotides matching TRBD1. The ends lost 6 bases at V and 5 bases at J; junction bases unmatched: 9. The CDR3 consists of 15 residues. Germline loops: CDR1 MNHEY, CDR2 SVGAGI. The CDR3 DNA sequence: TGTGCCAGCAGCAGTGGACAGGGCCGATATCAGCCCCAGCATTTT. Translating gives CASSSGQGRYQPQHF.

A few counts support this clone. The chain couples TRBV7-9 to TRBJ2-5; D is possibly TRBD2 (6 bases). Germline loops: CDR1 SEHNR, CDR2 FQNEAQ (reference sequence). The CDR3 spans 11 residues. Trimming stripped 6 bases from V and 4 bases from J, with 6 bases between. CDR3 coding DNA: TGTGCCAGCAGGGGGGGAGAGACCCAGTACTTC. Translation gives CASRGGETQYF. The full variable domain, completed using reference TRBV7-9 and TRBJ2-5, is DTGVSQNPRHKITKRGQNVTFRCDPISEHNRLYWYRQTLGQGPEFLTYFQNEAQLEKSRLLSDRFSAERPKGSFSTLEIQRTEQGDSAMYLCASRGGETQYFGPGTRLLVL.

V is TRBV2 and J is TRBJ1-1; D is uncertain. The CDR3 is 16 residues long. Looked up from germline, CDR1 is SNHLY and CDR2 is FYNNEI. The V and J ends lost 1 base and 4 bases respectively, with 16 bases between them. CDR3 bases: TGTGCCAGCAGTGAAGATGGGGTAGCGTTGGCCACTGAAGCTTTCTTT. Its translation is CASSEDGVALATEAFF.

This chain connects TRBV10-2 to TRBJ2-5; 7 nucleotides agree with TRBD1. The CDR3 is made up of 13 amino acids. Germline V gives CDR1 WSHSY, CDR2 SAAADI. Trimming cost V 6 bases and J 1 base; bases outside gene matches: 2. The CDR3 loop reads CASRGQPQETQYF. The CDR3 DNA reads TGCGCCAGCAGGGGACAGCCCCAAGAGACCCAGTACTTC.

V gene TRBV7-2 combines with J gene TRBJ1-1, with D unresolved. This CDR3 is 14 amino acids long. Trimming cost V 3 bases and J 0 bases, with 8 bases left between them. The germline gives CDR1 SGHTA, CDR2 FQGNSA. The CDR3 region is CASSLSRLNTEAFF. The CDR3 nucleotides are TGTGCCAGCAGCTTGTCCAGGCTGAACACTGAAGCTTTCTTT.

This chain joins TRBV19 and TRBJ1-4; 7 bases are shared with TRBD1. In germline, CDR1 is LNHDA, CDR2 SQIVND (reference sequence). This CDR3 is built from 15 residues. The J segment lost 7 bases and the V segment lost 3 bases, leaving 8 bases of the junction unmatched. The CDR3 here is CASSMPRTGLEKLFF. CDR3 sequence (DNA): TGTGCCAGTAGTATGCCGCGGACAGGACTTGAAAAACTGTTTTTT.

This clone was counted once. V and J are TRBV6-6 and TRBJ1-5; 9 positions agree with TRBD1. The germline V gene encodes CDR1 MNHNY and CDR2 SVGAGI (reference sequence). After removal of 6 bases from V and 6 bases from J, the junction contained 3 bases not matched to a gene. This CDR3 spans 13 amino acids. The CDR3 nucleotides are TGTGCCAGCAGAACAGGGGGCGGTCAGCCCCAGCATTTT. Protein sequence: CASRTGGGQPQHF.

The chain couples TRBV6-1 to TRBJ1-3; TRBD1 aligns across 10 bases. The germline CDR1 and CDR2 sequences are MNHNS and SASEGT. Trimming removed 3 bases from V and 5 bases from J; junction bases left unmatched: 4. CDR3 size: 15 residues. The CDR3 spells CASSDLTGGRNTIYF. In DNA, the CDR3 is TGTGCCAGCAGTGATTTGACAGGGGGCAGAAACACCATATATTTT.

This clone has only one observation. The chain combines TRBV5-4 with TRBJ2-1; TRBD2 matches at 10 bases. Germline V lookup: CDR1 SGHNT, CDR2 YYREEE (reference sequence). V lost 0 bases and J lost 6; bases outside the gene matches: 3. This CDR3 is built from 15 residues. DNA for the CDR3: TGTGCCAGCAGCTTGGCCAAGCGGGGGGGCAATGAGCAGTTCTTC. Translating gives CASSLAKRGGNEQFF. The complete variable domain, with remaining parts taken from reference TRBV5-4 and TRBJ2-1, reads ETGVTQSPTHLIKTRGQQVTLRCSSQSGHNTVSWYQQALGQGPQFIFQYYREEENGRGNFPPRFSGLQFPNYSSELNVNALELDDSALYLCASSLAKRGGNEQFFGPGTRLTVL.

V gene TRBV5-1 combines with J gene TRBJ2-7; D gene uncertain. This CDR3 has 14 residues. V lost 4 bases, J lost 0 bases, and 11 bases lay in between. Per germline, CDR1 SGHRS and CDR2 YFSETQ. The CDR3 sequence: CASSLSSSSYEQYF. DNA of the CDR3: TGCGCCAGCAGCCTTAGCTCAAGCTCCTACGAGCAGTACTTC.

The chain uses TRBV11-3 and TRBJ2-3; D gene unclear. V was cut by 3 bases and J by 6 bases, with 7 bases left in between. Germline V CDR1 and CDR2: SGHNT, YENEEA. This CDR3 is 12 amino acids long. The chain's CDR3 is CASSFPGDTQYF. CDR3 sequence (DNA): TGTGCCAGCAGCTTTCCCGGGGATACGCAGTATTTT.

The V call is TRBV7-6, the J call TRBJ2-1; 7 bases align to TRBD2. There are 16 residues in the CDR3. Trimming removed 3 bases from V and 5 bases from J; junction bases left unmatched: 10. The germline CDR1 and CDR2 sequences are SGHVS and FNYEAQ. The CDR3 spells CASSLVGGGRNNEQFF. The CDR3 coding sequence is TGTGCCAGCAGCTTGGTGGGGGGGGGACGAAACAATGAGCAGTTCTTC.

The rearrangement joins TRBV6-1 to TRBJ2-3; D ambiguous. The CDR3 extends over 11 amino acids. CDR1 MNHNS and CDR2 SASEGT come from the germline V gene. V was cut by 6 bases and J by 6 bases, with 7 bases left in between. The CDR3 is CASRLSDTQYF. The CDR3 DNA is TGTGCCAGCAGGTTATCCGATACGCAGTATTTT.

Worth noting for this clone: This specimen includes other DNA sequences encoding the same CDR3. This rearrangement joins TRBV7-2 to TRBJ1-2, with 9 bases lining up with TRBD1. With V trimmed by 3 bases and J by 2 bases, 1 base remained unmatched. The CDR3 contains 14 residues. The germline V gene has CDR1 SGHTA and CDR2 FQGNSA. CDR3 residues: CASSLGQGNYGYTF. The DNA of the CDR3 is TGTGCCAGCAGCTTGGGACAGGGCAACTATGGCTACACCTTC.